Sequencing of this TCR beta chain was carried out in a study of blood T cell repertoires in COVID-19. For the study at large: T cells, B-cell-depleted T cells, or PBMCs supplied cDNA or gDNA.

Source study methods: Estimates of nucleated cell counts were drawn from the amplification of reference gene primers. Sequencing was performed with immunoSEQ multiplex PCR; in TCRdb, only in-frame clones are kept and a portion is missing. Clone size and V and J calls were adopted from that table, with D and trimming inferred from the DNA. Of about 340,000 clones listed, approximately 89% are singletons. The CDR3 covers 10 residues. V lost 5 bases to trimming and J lost 7 bases, with 3 bases between them. This receptor was taken from a woman under 30 who had recovered from COVID-19. The chain carries TRBV12-3 or TRBV12-4 and TRBJ2-1; D gene unclear. Material for sequencing was peripheral blood. The CDR3 bases are TGTGCCAGCAGTCTAAATGAGCAGTTCTTC. Protein sequence: CASSLNEQFF.